The following is a TCR beta chain sequence with its context. CDR1 is SNHLY, CDR2 FYNNEI, per germline. Trimming took off 6 bases at V and 1 base at J, with 10 bases between the two ends. The CDR3 sequence is 14 residues long. These data belong to a study of blood T cell repertoires in COVID-19. For the study at large: The study drew acute and convalescent COVID-19 samples from the United States, Italy and Spain. Sources were T cells, B-cell-depleted T cells, or PBMCs; the material itself was cDNA or gDNA.

In the authors' workflow: For nucleated cells, counts were estimated from reference gene primer amplification. The table came from immunoSEQ multiplex PCR; TCRdb's copy has only in-frame clones and leaves some out. V and J calls and clone size follow that table, whereas D and trimming were derived from the DNA. The table records about 200,000 clones, over 80% of them present only once. The TCR originated in a man aged 40-49 years with acute or convalescent COVID-19. Sequenced material: peripheral blood. The rearrangement joins TRBV2 to TRBJ1-3, with D perhaps matching TRBD1 (6 bases). The CDR3, as DNA: TGTGCCAGCAGGGACAGCCGTTCTGGAAACACCATATATTTT. This translates into CASRDSRSGNTIYF.